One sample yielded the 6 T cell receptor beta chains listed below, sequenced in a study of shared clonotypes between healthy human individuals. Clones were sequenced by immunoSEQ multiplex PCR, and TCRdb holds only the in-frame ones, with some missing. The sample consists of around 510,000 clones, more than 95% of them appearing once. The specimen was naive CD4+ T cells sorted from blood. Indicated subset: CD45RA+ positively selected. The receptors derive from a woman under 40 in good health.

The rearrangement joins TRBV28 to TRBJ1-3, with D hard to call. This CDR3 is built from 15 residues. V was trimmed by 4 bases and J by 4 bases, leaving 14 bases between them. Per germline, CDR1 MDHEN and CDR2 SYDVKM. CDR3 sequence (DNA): TGTGCCAGCAGTTCCGGCCAACGTGAGGGAAACACCATATATTTT. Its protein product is CASSSGQREGNTIYF.

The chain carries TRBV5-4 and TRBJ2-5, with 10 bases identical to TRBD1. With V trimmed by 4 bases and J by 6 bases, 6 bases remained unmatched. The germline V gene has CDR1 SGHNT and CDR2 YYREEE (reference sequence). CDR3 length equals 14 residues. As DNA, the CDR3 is TGTGCCAGCAGCAAAGGGACAGGGGTAAAGACCCAGTACTTC. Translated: CASSKGTGVKTQYF.

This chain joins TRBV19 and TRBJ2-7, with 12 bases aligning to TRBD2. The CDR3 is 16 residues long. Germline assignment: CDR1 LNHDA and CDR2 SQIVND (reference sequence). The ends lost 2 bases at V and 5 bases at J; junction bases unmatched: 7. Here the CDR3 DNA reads TGTGCCAGTAGTATAAGACTAGCGGGAGCCGTGGACGAGCAGTACTTC. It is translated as CASSIRLAGAVDEQYF.

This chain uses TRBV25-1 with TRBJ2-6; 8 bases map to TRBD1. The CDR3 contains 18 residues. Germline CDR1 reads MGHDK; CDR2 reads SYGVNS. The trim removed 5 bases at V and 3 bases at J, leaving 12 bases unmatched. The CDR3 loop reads CASSQSRGRIVGANVLTF. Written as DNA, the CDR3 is TGTGCCAGCAGTCAATCCAGGGGGCGGATTGTTGGGGCCAACGTCCTGACTTTC.

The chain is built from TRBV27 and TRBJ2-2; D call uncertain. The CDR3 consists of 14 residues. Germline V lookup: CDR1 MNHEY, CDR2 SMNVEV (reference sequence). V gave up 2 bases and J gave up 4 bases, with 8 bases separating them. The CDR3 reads CASSLDTTTGELFF. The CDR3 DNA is TGTGCCAGCAGTTTAGATACCACCACCGGGGAGCTGTTTTTT.

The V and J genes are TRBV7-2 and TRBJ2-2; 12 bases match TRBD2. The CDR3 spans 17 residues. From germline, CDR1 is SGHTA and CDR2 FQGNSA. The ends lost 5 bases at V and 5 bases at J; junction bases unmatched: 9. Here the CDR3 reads CASSPALTSGRTGELFF. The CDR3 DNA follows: TGTGCCAGCAGCCCCGCCCTGACTAGCGGGAGAACCGGGGAGCTGTTTTTT.